The 8 T cell receptor beta chains reported below all come from one sample, sequenced in a study of T cells after yellow fever vaccination. TCRdb reprocessed the 5' RACE reads via MiXCR and lists one record per CDR3 protein. The profile covers approximately 510,000 distinct CDR3 sequences, with 20% to 25% appearing a single time and approximately 15% taken by the ten largest. The sequenced sample was PBMCs, obtained 20 to 25 days after the first yellow fever vaccination. The receptors stem from a man younger than 30 who received the YFV17D yellow fever vaccine.

In this sample, this clonotype turned up many times. V usage is TRBV28 and J usage is TRBJ2-2; D remains unclear. Germline-derived CDR1 and CDR2 are MDHEN and SYDVKM. V lost 5 bases, J lost 3 bases, and 7 bases lay in between. This CDR3 contains 13 residues. The CDR3 DNA reads as TGTGCCAGCAGTCGAGGCGACACCGGGGAGCTGTTTTTT. It encodes CASSRGDTGELFF.

This clonotype was detected a few times. The chain carries TRBV4-3 and TRBJ2-3; 10 bases fit TRBD1. Trimming took 4 bases from V and 1 from J; bases not matched to a gene: 2. This CDR3 has 15 amino acids. In germline, CDR1 is LGHNA, CDR2 YSLEER. CDR3 nucleotide sequence: TGCGCCAGCAGCCGCGACAGGGGGCGCACAGATACGCAGTATTTT. This encodes CASSRDRGRTDTQYF.

This clonotype was detected only a few times. The chain is built from TRBV5-6 and TRBJ1-4, with D unclear. V dropped 0 bases and J dropped 5 bases, with 14 bases sitting between them. CDR3 length: 16 amino acids. From germline, CDR1 is SGHDT and CDR2 YYEEEE. CDR3 amino acids: CASSLAPGSPNEKLFF. The DNA of the CDR3 is TGTGCCAGCAGCTTGGCGCCCGGGTCGCCGAATGAAAAACTGTTTTTT. Looking up the rest from reference TRBV5-6 and TRBJ1-4 gives the full variable domain: DAGVTQSPTHLIKTRGQQVTLRCSPKSGHDTVSWYQQALGQGPQFIFQYYEEEERQRGNFPDRFSGHQFPNYSSELNVNALLLGDSALYLCASSLAPGSPNEKLFFGSGTQLSVL.

This clonotype was counted ten times or more. The chain joins TRBV11-2 to TRBJ1-1; D call uncertain. Trimming cost V 4 bases and J 1 base, with 7 bases left between them. This CDR3 is 13 amino acids long. Germline V gene sequence: CDR1 SGHAT, CDR2 FQNNGV. DNA of the CDR3: TGTGCCAGCAGCTATTGGACGAACACTGAAGCTTTCTTT. Its translation: CASSYWTNTEAFF.

This clonotype came up many times. The chain links TRBV12-3 or TRBV12-4 to TRBJ2-7, with D unresolved. V shed 4 bases and J shed 1 base, with 17 bases lying between them. This CDR3 region has 16 residues. The CDR3 nucleotides are TGTGCCAGCAGTTCGCCCCACATCGATGGATCCTACGAGCAGTACTTC. Its protein product is CASSSPHIDGSYEQYF.

This clonotype has a handful of counts. The chain combines TRBV7-2 with TRBJ2-3; D may be TRBD1 or TRBD2 (5 bases each). The V end lost 5 bases, the J end lost 7 bases, and 10 bases lay between the germline ends. This CDR3 has 12 residues. The germline V gene has CDR1 SGHTA and CDR2 FQGNSA. CDR3 DNA sequence: TGTGCCAGCAGCGCAAAGGGACATACGCAGTATTTT. It is translated as CASSAKGHTQYF.

The chain uses TRBV7-3 and TRBJ1-2; D is unclear. The CDR3 is 14 amino acids. Germline V CDR1 and CDR2: SGHTA, FQGTGA. V lost 4 bases and J lost 2, with 11 bases in between. DNA of the CDR3: TGTGCCAGCAGCTCCCAAGGCGGGAACTATGGCTACACCTTC. Translation: CASSSQGGNYGYTF.

This clonotype was counted only a few times. The chain combines TRBV11-2 with TRBJ2-1; either TRBD1 or TRBD2 may supply D (5 bases each). The V gene's germline CDR1 is SGHAT and CDR2 FQNNGV. V was pared by 1 base and J by 4 bases, with 20 bases between. This CDR3 contains 18 residues. CDR3: CASSLGLAGIRSYNEQFF. For the CDR3, the DNA is TGTGCCAGCAGCTTAGGTCTAGCAGGGATCCGGAGTTACAATGAGCAGTTCTTC.